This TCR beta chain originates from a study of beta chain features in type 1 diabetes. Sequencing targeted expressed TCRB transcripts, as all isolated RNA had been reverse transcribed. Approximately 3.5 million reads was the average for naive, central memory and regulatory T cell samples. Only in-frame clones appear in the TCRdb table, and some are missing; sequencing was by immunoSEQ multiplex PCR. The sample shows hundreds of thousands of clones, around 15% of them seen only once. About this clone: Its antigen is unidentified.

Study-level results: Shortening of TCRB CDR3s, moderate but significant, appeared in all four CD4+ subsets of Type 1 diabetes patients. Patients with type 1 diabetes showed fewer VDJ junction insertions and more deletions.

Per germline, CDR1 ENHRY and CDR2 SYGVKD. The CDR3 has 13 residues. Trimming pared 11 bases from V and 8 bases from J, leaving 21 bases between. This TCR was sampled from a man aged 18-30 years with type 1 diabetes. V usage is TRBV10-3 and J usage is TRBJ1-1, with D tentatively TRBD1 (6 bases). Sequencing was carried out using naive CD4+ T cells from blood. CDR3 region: CAAGAPRFMEAFF. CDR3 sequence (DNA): TGTGCCGCAGGGGCGCCCAGGTTCATGGAAGCTTTCTTT.